One sample yielded the 21 T cell receptor beta chains listed below, sequenced in a study of blood T cell repertoires in COVID-19. Sequencing was performed with immunoSEQ multiplex PCR; in TCRdb, only in-frame clones are kept and a portion is missing. The table records approximately 190,000 clones, over 75% of them present only once. The sample consisted of peripheral blood. The receptors stem from a woman aged 40 to 50 who had recovered from COVID-19.

The chain combines TRBV6-1 with TRBJ2-2; D gene ambiguous. The V end lost 2 bases, the J end lost 6 bases, and 7 bases lay between the germline ends. CDR3 size: 13 residues. Per germline, CDR1 MNHNS and CDR2 SASEGT. CDR3 coding DNA: TGTGCCAGCAGTGAATCCCGTTCCGGGGAGCTGTTTTTT. Translating gives CASSESRSGELFF.

The CDR3 region is CASGSGGGLGETQYF. The CDR3 DNA reads TGTGCTAGTGGTTCGGGGGGTGGTCTAGGAGAGACCCAGTACTTC. The chain uses TRBV12-5 and TRBJ2-5; 7 nucleotides match TRBD2. The CDR3 runs to 15 residues. V trimming: 4 bases; J trimming: 4 bases; junction bases outside the gene matches: 9. From germline, CDR1 is LGHNT and CDR2 FRNRAP.

This chain joins TRBV5-1 and TRBJ1-1, with 8 bases lining up with TRBD1. The germline V gene encodes CDR1 SGHRS and CDR2 YFSETQ. This CDR3 is built from 14 residues. With 4 bases clipped from V and 5 bases from J, the junction kept 7 bases outside the gene matches. This chain's CDR3 is CASSIQGARTEAFF. CDR3 nucleotides: TGCGCCAGCAGCATTCAGGGGGCGCGGACTGAAGCTTTCTTT.

This chain links TRBV30 with TRBJ1-4; D is unclear. The CDR3 length is 12 residues. CDR1 GTSNPN and CDR2 SVGIG come from the germline V gene (reference sequence). Trimming took off 5 bases at V and 7 bases at J, with 11 bases between the two ends. The CDR3 sequence: CAWGPVGEKLFF. The CDR3 DNA reads as TGTGCCTGGGGGCCTGTCGGTGAAAAACTGTTTTTT. The variable domain in full, with the rest retrieved from reference TRBV30 and TRBJ1-4, is SQTIHQWPATLVQPVGSPLSLECTVEGTSNPNLYWYRQAAGRGLQLLFYSVGIGQISSEVPQNLSASRPQDRQFILSSKKLLLSDSGFYLCAWGPVGEKLFFGSGTQLSVL.

This chain uses TRBV7-9 with TRBJ2-7; 9 bases agree with TRBD1. Germline loops: CDR1 SEHNR, CDR2 FQNEAQ (reference sequence). This CDR3 contains 15 residues. V was clipped by 5 bases and J by 2 bases; unmatched bases: 7. The CDR3 loop is CASSLHDRGTYEQYF. In DNA form, the CDR3 reads TGTGCCAGCAGCCTCCATGACAGGGGGACCTACGAGCAGTACTTC.

The chain carries TRBV10-3 and TRBJ2-3, with 7 bases aligning to TRBD2. V shed 6 bases, J shed 2 bases, and the junction held 8 bases outside the gene matches. Germline V lookup: CDR1 ENHRY, CDR2 SYGVKD. The CDR3 contains 15 residues. CDR3 coding DNA: TGTGCCATCAGAGCAGGACTAGAAGTCACAGATACGCAGTATTTT. Translating gives CAIRAGLEVTDTQYF.

The J gene is TRBJ2-1, the V gene TRBV11-2; 12 nucleotides align to TRBD2. This CDR3 contains 16 residues. Per germline, CDR1 SGHAT and CDR2 FQNNGV. The trim removed 1 base at V and 5 bases at J, leaving 3 bases unmatched. The DNA of the CDR3 is TGTGCCAGCAGCTTAGGGGCTAGCGGGAGGGACAATGAGCAGTTCTTC. Amino acids: CASSLGASGRDNEQFF.

The chain employs TRBV29-1 and TRBJ2-5; no definite D call. Germline CDR1 and CDR2: SQVTM and ANQGSEA. This CDR3 region has 12 residues. V shed 4 bases and J shed 1 base, with 7 bases lying between them. CDR3 DNA: TGCAGCGTTGGACACCTCCAAGAGACCCAGTACTTC. Its protein product is CSVGHLQETQYF.

The rearrangement joins TRBV12-3 or TRBV12-4 to TRBJ1-1; D unclear. Trimming shortened V by 10 bases and J by 3 bases, and 15 bases separated the two germline ends. This CDR3 is 13 amino acids long. CDR3 sequence: CATTPGQYTEAFF. CDR3 nucleotides: TGTGCCACCACCCCTGGGCAGTACACTGAAGCTTTCTTT.

The chain is built from TRBV2 and TRBJ1-5; D ambiguous. This CDR3 comprises 14 residues. Trimming took 4 bases from V and 3 from J, leaving 10 bases between them. CDR1 and CDR2 (germline): SNHLY, FYNNEI. CDR3: CASSGIQVNQPQHF. CDR3 in DNA: TGTGCCAGCAGTGGTATCCAGGTCAATCAGCCCCAGCATTTT.

The chain employs TRBV7-9 and TRBJ2-7, with D perhaps TRBD2 (6 bases). The length of the CDR3 is 15 residues. Germline V gene data show CDR1 as SEHNR and CDR2 as FQNEAQ (reference sequence). V gave up 4 bases and J gave up 5 bases, with 18 bases separating them. The DNA of the CDR3 is TGTGCCAGCAGCTCAAACTTAGCGGAGGCCGACGAGCAGTACTTC. Residues: CASSSNLAEADEQYF.

The chain links TRBV11-1 to TRBJ2-1; 8 nucleotides agree with TRBD2. The CDR3 loop spans 16 amino acids. Germline V gives CDR1 SGHAT, CDR2 FQDESV (reference sequence). The V gene end was trimmed by 4 bases and the J gene end by 0 bases; junction bases not matched to a gene: 5. CDR3 sequence reads: CASSSSGTSSYNEQFF. In DNA form, the CDR3 reads TGTGCCAGCAGCTCGTCCGGGACTAGCTCCTACAATGAGCAGTTCTTC.

This clone was counted between two and nine times. The V and J genes are TRBV18 and TRBJ2-3, with D uncertain. There are 14 residues in the CDR3. Germline V gene lookup returns CDR1 KGHSH and CDR2 LQKENI. The V and J ends lost 4 bases and 0 bases respectively, with 8 bases between them. CDR3 in amino acids: CASSQLGSTDTQYF. CDR3 nucleotide sequence: TGTGCCAGCTCACAGCTCGGTAGCACAGATACGCAGTATTTT.

This chain connects TRBV5-1 to TRBJ1-1; D possibly corresponds to TRBD1 (5 bases). V shed 5 bases and J shed 0 bases, with 14 bases lying between them. CDR3 size: 15 residues. Germline CDR1 SGHRS, CDR2 YFSETQ. The CDR3 loop is CASRLLGTVNTEAFF. Written as DNA, the CDR3 is TGCGCCAGCAGATTGTTGGGGACTGTGAACACTGAAGCTTTCTTT. Filled out from reference TRBV5-1 and TRBJ1-1, the complete variable domain reads KAGVTQTPRYLIKTRGQQVTLSCSPISGHRSVSWYQQTPGQGLQFLFEYFSETQRNKGNFPGRFSGRQFSNSRSEMNVSTLELGDSALYLCASRLLGTVNTEAFFGQGTRLTVV.

This sequence joins TRBV5-1 and TRBJ2-5; D possibly corresponds to TRBD1 (5 bases). The V end lost 4 bases, the J end lost 4 bases, and 11 bases lay between the germline ends. Germline-derived CDR1 and CDR2 are SGHRS and YFSETQ. The CDR3 is 13 amino acids. The CDR3 DNA follows: TGCGCCAGCAGCGCGACAGAGAGAGAGACCCAGTACTTC. Its translation: CASSATERETQYF.

This clone has ten or more counts. The CDR3 sequence is CASGQSGGWTEAFF. For the CDR3, the DNA is TGTGCCAGCGGACAGTCGGGGGGTTGGACTGAAGCTTTCTTT. This chain connects TRBV6-6 to TRBJ1-1, with D perhaps TRBD1 (6 bases). This CDR3 has 14 residues. V dropped 8 bases and J dropped 5 bases, with 18 bases sitting between them. Germline CDR1 MNHNY, CDR2 SVGAGI (reference sequence).

The chain recombines TRBV29-1 with TRBJ2-3; 8 nucleotides align to TRBD2. Per the germline V gene, CDR1 is SQVTM and CDR2 is ANQGSEA. The CDR3 has 13 residues. V shed 8 bases and J 3 bases; nucleotides not matched to a gene: 7. DNA of the CDR3: TGCAGCTTTATTAGCGGGAAAACAGATACGCAGTATTTT. The encoded protein is CSFISGKTDTQYF.

The chain recombines TRBV28 with TRBJ2-7, with 16 bases identical to TRBD2. The germline CDR1 and CDR2 sequences are MDHEN and SYDVKM. CDR3 size: 21 residues. The V gene end was trimmed by 1 base and the J gene end by 2 bases; junction bases not matched to a gene: 14. Here the CDR3 reads CASSLFPPPGLAGGTAYEQYF. As DNA, the CDR3 is TGTGCCAGCAGTTTATTCCCCCCACCGGGACTAGCGGGAGGGACCGCCTACGAGCAGTACTTC.

This sequence joins TRBV6-2 or TRBV6-3 and TRBJ2-7; D uncertain. Trimming took 4 bases from V and 5 from J, leaving 15 bases between them. The CDR3 consists of 14 residues. Germline lookup yields CDR1 MNHEY and CDR2 SVGEGT. In DNA, the CDR3 is TGTGCCAGCAGTTCCCTCCGAGGCAGCCACGAGCAGTACTTC. Translation gives CASSSLRGSHEQYF.

The chain links TRBV2 to TRBJ1-4, with 8 bases identical to TRBD1. Germline lookup yields CDR1 SNHLY and CDR2 FYNNEI. Trimming took 0 bases from V and 6 from J; bases not matched to a gene: 9. The CDR3 sequence is 17 residues long. The CDR3 DNA reads as TGTGCCAGCAGTGAAGCGACCGCACAGGGGGAGGATGAAAAACTGTTTTTT. Translated, it gives CASSEATAQGEDEKLFF.

The CDR3 DNA reads as TGTGCCAGCAGCTCCCTGGGACAGGCCGGCACCGGGGAGCTGTTTTTT. Its translation is CASSSLGQAGTGELFF. The chain recombines TRBV7-2 with TRBJ2-2; 8 bases map to TRBD1. Germline V gene lookup returns CDR1 SGHTA and CDR2 FQGNSA. The V segment lost 4 bases and the J segment 4 bases; nucleotides outside the gene matches: 8. This CDR3 is 16 amino acids long.